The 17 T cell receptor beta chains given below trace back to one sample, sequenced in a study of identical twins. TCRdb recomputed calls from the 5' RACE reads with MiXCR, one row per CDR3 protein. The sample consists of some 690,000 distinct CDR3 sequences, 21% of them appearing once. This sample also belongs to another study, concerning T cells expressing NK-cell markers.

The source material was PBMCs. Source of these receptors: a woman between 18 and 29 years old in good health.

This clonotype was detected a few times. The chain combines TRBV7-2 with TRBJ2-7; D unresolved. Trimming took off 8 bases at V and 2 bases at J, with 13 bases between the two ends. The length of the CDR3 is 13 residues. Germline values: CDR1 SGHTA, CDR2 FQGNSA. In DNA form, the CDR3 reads TGTGCCAGCCGCCGTGGCAATGCCTACGAGCAGTACTTC. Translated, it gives CASRRGNAYEQYF.

CDR3 nucleotide sequence: TGTGCCAGCAGTTTGCAGGGGAATCAGAACTATGGCTACACCTTC. Amino acids: CASSLQGNQNYGYTF. V gene TRBV12-3 or TRBV12-4 combines with J gene TRBJ1-2, with a weak D call TRBD1 (6 bases). V lost 3 bases, J lost 2 bases, and 13 bases lay in between. The CDR3 has 15 residues.

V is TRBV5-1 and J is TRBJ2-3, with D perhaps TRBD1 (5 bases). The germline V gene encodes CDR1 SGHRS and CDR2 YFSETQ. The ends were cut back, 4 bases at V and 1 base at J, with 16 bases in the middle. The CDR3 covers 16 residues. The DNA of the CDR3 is TGCGCCAGCAGCCCACGTCTAGACAGTGGCACAGATACGCAGTATTTT. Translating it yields CASSPRLDSGTDTQYF. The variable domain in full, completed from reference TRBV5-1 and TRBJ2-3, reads KAGVTQTPRYLIKTRGQQVTLSCSPISGHRSVSWYQQTPGQGLQFLFEYFSETQRNKGNFPGRFSGRQFSNSRSEMNVSTLELGDSALYLCASSPRLDSGTDTQYFGPGTRLTVL.

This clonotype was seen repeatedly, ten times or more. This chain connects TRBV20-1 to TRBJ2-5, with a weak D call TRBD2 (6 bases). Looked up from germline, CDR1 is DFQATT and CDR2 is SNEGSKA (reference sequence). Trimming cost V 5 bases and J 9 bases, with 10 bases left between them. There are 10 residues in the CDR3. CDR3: CSAWRESQYF. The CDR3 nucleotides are TGCAGTGCTTGGAGGGAATCCCAGTACTTC.

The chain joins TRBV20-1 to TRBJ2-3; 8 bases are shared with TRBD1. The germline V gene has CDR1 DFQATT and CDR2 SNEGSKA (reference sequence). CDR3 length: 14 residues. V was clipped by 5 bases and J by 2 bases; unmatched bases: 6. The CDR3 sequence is CSAPGTGNTDTQYF. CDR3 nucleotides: TGCAGTGCTCCAGGGACAGGAAACACAGATACGCAGTATTTT.

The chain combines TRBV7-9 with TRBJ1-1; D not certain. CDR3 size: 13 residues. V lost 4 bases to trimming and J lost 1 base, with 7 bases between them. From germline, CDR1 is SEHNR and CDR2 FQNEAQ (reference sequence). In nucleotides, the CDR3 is TGTGCCAGCAGCTATAATGCGAACACTGAAGCTTTCTTT. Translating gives CASSYNANTEAFF.

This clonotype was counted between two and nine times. The CDR3 DNA sequence: TGTGCCAGCCGCCACACAGGGAGCTATGGCTACACCTTC. Its translation: CASRHTGSYGYTF. The chain joins TRBV12-3 or TRBV12-4 to TRBJ1-2, with a weak D call TRBD1 (6 bases). V shed 8 bases and J shed 4 bases, with 14 bases lying between them. The CDR3 has 13 residues.

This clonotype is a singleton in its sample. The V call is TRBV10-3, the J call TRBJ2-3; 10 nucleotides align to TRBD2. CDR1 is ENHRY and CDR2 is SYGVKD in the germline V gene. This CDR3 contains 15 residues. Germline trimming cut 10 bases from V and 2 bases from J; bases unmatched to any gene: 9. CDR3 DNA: TGTGCCACCCTAGCGGGGGTTTTAAACACAGATACGCAGTATTTT. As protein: CATLAGVLNTDTQYF.

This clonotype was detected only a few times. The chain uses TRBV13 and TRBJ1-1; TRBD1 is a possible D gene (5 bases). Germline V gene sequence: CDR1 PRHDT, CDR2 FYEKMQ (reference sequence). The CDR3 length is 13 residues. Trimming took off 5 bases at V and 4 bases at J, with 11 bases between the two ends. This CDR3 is CASSPRGITEAFF. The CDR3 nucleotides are TGTGCCAGCAGCCCAAGGGGCATCACTGAAGCTTTCTTT.

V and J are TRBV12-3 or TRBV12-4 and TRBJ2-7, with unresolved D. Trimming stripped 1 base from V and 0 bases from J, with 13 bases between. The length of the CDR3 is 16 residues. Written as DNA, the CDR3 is TGTGCCAGCAGTTTAGGTAGCCCACACGCCTCCTACGAGCAGTACTTC. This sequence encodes CASSLGSPHASYEQYF.

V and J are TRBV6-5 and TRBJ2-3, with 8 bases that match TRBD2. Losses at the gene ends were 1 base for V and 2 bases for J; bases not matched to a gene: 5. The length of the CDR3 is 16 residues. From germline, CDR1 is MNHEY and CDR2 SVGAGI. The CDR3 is CASSYFVAGPTDTQYF. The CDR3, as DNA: TGTGCCAGCAGTTACTTTGTAGCGGGGCCCACAGATACGCAGTATTTT.

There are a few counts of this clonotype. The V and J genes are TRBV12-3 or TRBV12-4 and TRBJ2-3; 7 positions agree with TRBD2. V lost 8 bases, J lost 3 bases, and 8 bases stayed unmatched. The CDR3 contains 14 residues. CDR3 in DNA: TGTGCCAGCGAACGGGGCGGGAGAACAGATACGCAGTATTTT. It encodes CASERGGRTDTQYF.

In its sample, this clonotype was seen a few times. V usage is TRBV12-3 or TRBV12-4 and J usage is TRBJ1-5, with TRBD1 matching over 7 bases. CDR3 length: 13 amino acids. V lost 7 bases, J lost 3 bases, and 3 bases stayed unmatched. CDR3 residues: CASTDRANQPQHF. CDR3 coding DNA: TGTGCCAGCACCGACAGGGCCAATCAGCCCCAGCATTTT.

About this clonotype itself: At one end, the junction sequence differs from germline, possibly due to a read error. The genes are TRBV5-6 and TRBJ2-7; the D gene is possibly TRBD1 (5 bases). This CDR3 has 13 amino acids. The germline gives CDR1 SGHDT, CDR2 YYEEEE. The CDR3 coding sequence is TGTGCCAGCGGCTTGGGGCAGCTCTACGAGCAGTACTTC. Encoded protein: CASGLGQLYEQYF. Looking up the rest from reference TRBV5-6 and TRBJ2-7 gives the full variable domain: DAGVTQSPTHLIKTRGQQVTLRCSPKSGHDTVSWYQQALGQGPQFIFQYYEEEERQRGNFPDRFSGHQFPNYSSELNVNALLLGDSALYLCASGLGQLYEQYFGPGTRLTVT.

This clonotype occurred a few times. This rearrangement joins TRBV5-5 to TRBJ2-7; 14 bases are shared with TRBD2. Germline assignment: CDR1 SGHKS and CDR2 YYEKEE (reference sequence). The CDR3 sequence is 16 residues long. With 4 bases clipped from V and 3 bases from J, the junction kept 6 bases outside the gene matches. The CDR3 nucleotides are TGTGCCAGCAGCCACTTGACTAGCGGGGGGGTCTACGAGCAGTACTTC. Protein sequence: CASSHLTSGGVYEQYF.

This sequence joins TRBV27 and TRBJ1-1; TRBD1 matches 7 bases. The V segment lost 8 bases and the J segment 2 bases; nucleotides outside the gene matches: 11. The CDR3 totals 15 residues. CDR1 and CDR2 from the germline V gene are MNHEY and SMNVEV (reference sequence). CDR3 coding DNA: TGTGCCAGCGGTCGTACAGGGGTCGGAAACACTGAAGCTTTCTTT. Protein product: CASGRTGVGNTEAFF.

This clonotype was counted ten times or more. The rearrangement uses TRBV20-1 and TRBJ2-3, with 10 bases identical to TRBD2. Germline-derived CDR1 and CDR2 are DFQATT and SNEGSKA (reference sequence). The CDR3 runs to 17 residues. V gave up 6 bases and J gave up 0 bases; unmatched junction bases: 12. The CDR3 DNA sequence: TGCAGTGCAGCCCGGACTAGCGGCATTTCTAGCACAGATACGCAGTATTTT. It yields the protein CSAARTSGISSTDTQYF.